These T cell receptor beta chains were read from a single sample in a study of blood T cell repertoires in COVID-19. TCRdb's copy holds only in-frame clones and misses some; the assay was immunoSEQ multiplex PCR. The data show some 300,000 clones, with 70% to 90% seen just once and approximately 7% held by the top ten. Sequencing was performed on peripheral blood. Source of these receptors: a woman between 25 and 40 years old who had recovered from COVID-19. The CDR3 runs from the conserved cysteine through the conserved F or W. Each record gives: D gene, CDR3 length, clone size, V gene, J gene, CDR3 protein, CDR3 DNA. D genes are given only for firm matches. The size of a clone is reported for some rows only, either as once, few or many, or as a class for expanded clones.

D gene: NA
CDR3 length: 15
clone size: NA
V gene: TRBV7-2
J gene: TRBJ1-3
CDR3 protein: CASSLRRRSGNTIYF
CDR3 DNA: TGTGCCAGCAGCTTAAGGAGGAGATCTGGAAACACCATATATTTT

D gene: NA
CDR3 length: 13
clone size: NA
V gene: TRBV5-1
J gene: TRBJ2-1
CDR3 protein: CASSLGTYNEQFF
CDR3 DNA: TGCGCCAGCAGCTTGGGGACATACAATGAGCAGTTCTTC

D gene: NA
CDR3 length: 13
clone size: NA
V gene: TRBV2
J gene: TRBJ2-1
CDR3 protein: CASRQSSYNEQFF
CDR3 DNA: TGTGCCAGCCGACAGAGCTCCTACAATGAGCAGTTCTTC

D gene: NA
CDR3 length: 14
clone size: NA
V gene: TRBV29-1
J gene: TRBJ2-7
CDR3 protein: CSVGPAVTGSEQYF
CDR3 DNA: TGCAGCGTTGGTCCGGCGGTCACAGGGTCCGAGCAGTACTTC

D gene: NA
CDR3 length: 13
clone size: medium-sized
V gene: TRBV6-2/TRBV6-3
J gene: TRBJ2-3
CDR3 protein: CASSRTTTDTQYF
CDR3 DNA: TGTGCCAGCAGCCGTACTACCACAGATACGCAGTATTTT

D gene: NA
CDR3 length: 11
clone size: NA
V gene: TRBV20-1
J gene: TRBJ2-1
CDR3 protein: CSAFRDLEQFF
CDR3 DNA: TGCAGTGCCTTCAGGGATCTAGAGCAGTTCTTC

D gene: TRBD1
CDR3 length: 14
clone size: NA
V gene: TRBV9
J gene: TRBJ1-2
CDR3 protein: CASTDRDSNYGYTF
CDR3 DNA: TGTGCCAGCACCGACAGGGATTCTAACTATGGCTACACCTTC

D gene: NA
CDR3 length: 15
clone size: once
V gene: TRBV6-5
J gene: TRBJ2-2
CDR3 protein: CASSYAGIDTGELFF
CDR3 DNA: TGTGCCAGCAGTTATGCAGGGATTGATACCGGGGAGCTGTTTTTT

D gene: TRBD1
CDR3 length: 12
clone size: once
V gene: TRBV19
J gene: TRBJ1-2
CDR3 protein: CASRDRDHGYTF
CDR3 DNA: TGTGCCAGTAGGGACAGGGACCATGGCTACACCTTC

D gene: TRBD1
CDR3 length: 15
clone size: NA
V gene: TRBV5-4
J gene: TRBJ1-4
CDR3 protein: CASSEQGAANEKLFF
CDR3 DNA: TGTGCCAGCAGCGAACAGGGGGCAGCTAATGAAAAACTGTTTTTT

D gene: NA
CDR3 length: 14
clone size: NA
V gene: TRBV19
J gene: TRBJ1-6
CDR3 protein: CASSRQARNSPLHF
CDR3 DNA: TGTGCCAGTAGTCGACAAGCAAGAAATTCACCCCTCCACTTT

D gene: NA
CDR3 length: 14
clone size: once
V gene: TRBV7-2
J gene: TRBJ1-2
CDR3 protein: CASSVRQSNYGYTF
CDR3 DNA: TGTGCCAGCAGCGTAAGACAGAGCAACTATGGCTACACCTTC

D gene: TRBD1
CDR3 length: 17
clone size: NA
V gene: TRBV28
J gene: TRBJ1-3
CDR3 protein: CASRNTGQGVGGNTIYF
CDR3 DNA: TGTGCCAGCAGGAACACGGGACAGGGGGTGGGAGGAAACACCATATATTTT

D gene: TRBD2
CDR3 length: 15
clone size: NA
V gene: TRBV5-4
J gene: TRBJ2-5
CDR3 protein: CASSQRAGVDETQYF
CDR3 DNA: TGTGCCAGCAGTCAACGAGCGGGGGTGGACGAGACCCAGTACTTC

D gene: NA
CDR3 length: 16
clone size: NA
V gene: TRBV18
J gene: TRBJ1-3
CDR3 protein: CASSLNAGGSGNTIYF
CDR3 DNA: TGTGCCAGCTCACTAAACGCCGGGGGATCTGGAAACACCATATATTTT

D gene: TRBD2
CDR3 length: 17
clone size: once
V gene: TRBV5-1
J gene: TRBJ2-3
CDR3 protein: CASSLASSTSATDTQYF
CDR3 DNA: TGCGCCAGCAGCTTGGCCTCTAGTACTAGCGCCACAGATACGCAGTATTTT

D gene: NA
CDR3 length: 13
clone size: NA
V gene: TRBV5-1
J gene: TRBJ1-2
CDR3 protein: CASSLPQGDGYTF
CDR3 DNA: TGCGCCAGCAGCTTACCACAGGGTGATGGCTACACCTTC

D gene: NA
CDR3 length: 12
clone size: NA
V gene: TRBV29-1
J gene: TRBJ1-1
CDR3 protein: CSVEVGSTEAFF
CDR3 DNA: TGCAGCGTTGAAGTAGGGAGCACTGAAGCTTTCTTT

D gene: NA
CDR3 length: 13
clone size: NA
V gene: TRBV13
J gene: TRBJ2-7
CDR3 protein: CASSLQGPYEQYF
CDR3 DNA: TGTGCCAGCAGCTTACAGGGCCCCTACGAGCAGTACTTC

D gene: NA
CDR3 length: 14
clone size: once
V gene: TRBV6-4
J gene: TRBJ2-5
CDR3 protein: CASRKQGRRETQYF
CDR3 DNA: TGTGCCAGCAGGAAACAGGGCCGACGGGAGACCCAGTACTTC

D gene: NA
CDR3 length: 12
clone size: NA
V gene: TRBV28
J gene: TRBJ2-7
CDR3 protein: CASSRAPYEQYF
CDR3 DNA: TGTGCCAGCAGCCGAGCGCCGTACGAGCAGTACTTC

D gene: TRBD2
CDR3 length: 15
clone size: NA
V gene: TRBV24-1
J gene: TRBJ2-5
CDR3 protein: CATSTGTSGGQTQYF
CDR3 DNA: TGTGCCACCTCCACCGGGACTAGCGGGGGGCAGACCCAGTACTTC

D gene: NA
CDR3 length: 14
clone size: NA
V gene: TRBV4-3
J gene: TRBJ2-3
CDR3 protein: CASSQDTGTDTQYF
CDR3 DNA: TGCGCCAGCAGCCAAGATACAGGCACAGATACGCAGTATTTT

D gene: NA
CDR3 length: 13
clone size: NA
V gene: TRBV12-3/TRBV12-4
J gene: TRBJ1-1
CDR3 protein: CASSSQQVTEAFF
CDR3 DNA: TGTGCCAGCAGTTCCCAACAGGTCACTGAAGCTTTCTTT

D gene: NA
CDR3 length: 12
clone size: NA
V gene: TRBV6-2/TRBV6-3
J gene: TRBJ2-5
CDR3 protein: CASSPPDRQGYF
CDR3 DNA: TGTGCCAGCAGCCCCCCCGACAGGCAGGGGTACTTC

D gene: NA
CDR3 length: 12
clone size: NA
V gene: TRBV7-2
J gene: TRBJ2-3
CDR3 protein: CASSLLADTQYF
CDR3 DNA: TGTGCCAGCAGCTTACTTGCAGATACGCAGTATTTT

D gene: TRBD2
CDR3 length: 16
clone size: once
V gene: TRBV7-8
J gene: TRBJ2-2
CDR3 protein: CASSPGLAGGTGELFF
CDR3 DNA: TGTGCCAGCAGCCCCGGACTAGCGGGTGGAACCGGGGAGCTGTTTTTT

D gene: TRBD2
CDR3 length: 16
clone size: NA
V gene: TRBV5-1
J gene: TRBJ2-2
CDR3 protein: CASSLILAGAVGELFF
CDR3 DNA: TGCGCCAGCAGCTTGATACTAGCGGGGGCCGTCGGGGAGCTGTTTTTT

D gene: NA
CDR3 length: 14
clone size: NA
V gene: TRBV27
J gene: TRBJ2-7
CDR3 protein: CASRIGAGAYEQYF
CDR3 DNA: TGTGCCAGCAGGATCGGAGCAGGGGCGTACGAGCAGTACTTC

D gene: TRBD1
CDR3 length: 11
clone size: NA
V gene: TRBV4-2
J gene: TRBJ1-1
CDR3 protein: CASSRDREAFF
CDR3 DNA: TGTGCCAGCAGCCGGGACAGAGAAGCTTTCTTT

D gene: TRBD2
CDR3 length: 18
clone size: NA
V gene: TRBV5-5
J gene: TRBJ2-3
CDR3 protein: CASSLVGTSGGYTDTQYF
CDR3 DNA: TGTGCCAGCAGCTTGGTAGGGACTAGCGGGGGCTACACAGATACGCAGTATTTT

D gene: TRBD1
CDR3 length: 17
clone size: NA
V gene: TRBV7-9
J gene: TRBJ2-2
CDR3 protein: CASSPLGTGKNTGELFF
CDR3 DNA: TGTGCCAGCAGCCCCCTTGGGACAGGGAAGAACACCGGGGAGCTGTTTTTT

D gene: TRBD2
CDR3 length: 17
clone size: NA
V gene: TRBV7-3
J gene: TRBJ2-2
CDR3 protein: CASSPRSSGVASGELFF
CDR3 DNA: TGTGCCAGCAGCCCCCGGTCTAGCGGGGTTGCTTCCGGGGAGCTGTTTTTT

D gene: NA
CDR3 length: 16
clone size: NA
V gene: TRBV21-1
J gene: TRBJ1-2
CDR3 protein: CASSAHRGLLVGGYTF
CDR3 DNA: TGTGCCAGCAGCGCACACAGGGGACTCCTGGTGGGCGGCTACACCTTC

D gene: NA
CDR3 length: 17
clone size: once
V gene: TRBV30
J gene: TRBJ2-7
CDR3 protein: CAWSVIQGNITSYEQYF
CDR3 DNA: TGTGCCTGGAGTGTAATACAGGGAAACATCACTTCCTACGAGCAGTACTTC

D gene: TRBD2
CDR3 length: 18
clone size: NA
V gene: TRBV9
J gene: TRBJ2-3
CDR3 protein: CASSVGTSAHPYTDTQYF
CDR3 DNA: TGTGCCAGCAGCGTAGGGACTAGCGCCCACCCCTACACAGATACGCAGTATTTT

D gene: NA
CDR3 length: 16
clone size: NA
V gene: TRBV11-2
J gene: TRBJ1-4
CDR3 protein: CASSLGGTQRGEKLFF
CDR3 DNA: TGTGCCAGCAGCTTAGGGGGGACTCAAAGGGGAGAAAAACTGTTTTTT

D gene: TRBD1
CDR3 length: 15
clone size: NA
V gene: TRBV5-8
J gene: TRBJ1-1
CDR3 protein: CASSIAGTENTEAFF
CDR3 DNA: TGTGCCAGCAGCATTGCCGGGACAGAGAACACTGAAGCTTTCTTT

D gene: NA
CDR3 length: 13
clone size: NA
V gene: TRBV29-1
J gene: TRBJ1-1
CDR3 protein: CSVARGQNTEAFF
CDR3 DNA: TGCAGCGTTGCTAGGGGACAGAACACTGAAGCTTTCTTT

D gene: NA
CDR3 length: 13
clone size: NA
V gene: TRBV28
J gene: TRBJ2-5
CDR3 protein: CASSLQLRETQYF
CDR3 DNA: TGTGCCAGCAGTTTGCAACTCCGGGAGACCCAGTACTTC

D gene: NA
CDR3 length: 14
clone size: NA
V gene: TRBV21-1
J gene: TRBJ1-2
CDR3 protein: CASSSPRDRGGYTF
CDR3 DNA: TGTGCCAGCAGCTCCCCCCGGGACAGGGGTGGCTACACCTTC

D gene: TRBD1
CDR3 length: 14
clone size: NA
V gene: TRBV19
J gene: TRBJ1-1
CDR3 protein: CASSGQGGNTEAFF
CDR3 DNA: TGTGCCAGTAGCGGACAGGGTGGGAACACTGAAGCTTTCTTT

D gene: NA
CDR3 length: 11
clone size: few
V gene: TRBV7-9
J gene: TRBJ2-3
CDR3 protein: CASQRSDTQYF
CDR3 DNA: TGTGCCAGCCAGCGATCAGATACGCAGTATTTT

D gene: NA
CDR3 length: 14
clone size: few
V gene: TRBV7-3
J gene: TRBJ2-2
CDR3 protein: CASSLASESGELFF
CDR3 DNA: TGTGCCAGCAGCTTGGCCTCCGAAAGTGGGGAGCTGTTTTTT

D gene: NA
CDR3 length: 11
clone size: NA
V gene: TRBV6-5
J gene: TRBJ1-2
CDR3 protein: CASSFRGGYTF
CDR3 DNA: TGTGCCAGCAGTTTCAGGGGCGGCTACACCTTC

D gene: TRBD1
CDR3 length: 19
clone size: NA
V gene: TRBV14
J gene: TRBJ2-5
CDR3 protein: CASSQDPRGKGGSQETQYF
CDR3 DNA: TGTGCCAGCAGCCAAGATCCGAGGGGGAAAGGGGGCAGCCAAGAGACCCAGTACTTC

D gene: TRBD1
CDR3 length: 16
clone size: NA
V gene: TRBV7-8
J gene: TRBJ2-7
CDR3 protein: CASSLAMSGGPYEQYF
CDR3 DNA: TGTGCCAGCAGCTTAGCGATGTCAGGGGGACCCTACGAGCAGTACTTC

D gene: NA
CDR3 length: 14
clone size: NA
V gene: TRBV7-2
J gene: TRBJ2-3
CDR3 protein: CASSLGPGTDTQYF
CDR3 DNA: TGTGCCAGCAGCCTCGGCCCAGGAACAGATACGCAGTATTTT

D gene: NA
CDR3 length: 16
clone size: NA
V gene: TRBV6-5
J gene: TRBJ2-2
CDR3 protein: CASSYSVGEWAGELFF
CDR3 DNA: TGTGCCAGCAGTTACTCGGTCGGGGAATGGGCCGGGGAGCTGTTTTTT

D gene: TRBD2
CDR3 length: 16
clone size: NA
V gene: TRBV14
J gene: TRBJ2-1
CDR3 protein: CASSQRGLAGYNEQFF
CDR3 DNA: TGTGCCAGCAGCCAAAGGGGACTAGCGGGGTACAATGAGCAGTTCTTC

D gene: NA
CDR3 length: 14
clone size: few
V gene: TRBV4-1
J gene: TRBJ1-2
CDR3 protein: CASSQPGNYYGYTF
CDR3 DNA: TGCGCCAGCAGCCAACCAGGGAATTACTATGGCTACACCTTC

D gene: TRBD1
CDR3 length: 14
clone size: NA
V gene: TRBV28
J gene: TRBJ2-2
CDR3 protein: CASFPGQGTGELFF
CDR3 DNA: TGTGCCAGCTTTCCGGGACAGGGAACCGGGGAGCTGTTTTTT

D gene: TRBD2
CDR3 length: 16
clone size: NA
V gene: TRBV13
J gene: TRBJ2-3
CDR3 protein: CASSSPGGGPTDTQYF
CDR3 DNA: TGTGCCAGCAGCTCCCCCGGGGGGGGACCAACAGATACGCAGTATTTT

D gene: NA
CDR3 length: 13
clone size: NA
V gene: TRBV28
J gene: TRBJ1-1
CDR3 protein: CASTVQGNTEAFF
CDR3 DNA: TGTGCCAGCACTGTACAGGGAAACACTGAAGCTTTCTTT

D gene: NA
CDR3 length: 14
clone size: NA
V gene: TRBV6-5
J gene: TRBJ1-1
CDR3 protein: CASRRQIMNTEAFF
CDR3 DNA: TGTGCCAGCAGGAGACAGATCATGAACACTGAAGCTTTCTTT